This TCR beta chain comes out of a study of cytomegalovirus exposure and HLA in healthy donors. In this sample, this clone turned up once. Germline V gives CDR1 MNHEY, CDR2 SMNVEV (reference sequence). The CDR3 runs to 13 residues. Unmatched junction bases numbered 8, after V lost 5 bases and J lost 10 bases. Both 60 Vbeta primers and 13 Jbeta primers went into the PCR. As handled by the study authors: Approximately 9.9 million of about 80 million unique TCR beta chains were shared, per a later count. Using immunoSEQ multiplex PCR, the repertoire was profiled, and TCRdb retains in-frame clones only, with some absent. V, J and clone size reflect that table, while D and trimming were determined from the DNA. The data hold around 170,000 clones, with about 85% observed a single time.

The sequenced sample was PBMCs. This clonotype was obtained from a man aged 45-60 years in good health and CMV-seropositive. The chain combines TRBV27 with TRBJ1-2; 9 bases match TRBD1. The CDR3 loop reads CASSPVGQGTYTF. Written as DNA, the CDR3 is TGTGCCAGCAGTCCCGTAGGACAGGGGACCTACACCTTC.